This is a list of T cell receptor beta chains from one sample in a study of control samples from healthy donors and cancer patients. TCRdb keeps only in-frame clones here, not all; method: immunoSEQ multiplex PCR. The data contain tens of thousands of clones, 85% to 95% of them seen just once; the ten biggest clones take up 0.7% to 0.85%. The sequencing sample was made of PBMCs. The receptors were sampled from a man aged 25 to 45 with colorectal cancer. The CDR3 runs from the conserved cysteine through the conserved F or W. A D gene is named only where the DNA matches it firmly. Only some rows state a clone size, as once, few, many or a class for expanded clones.

V gene	clone size	J gene	D gene	CDR3 protein	CDR3 DNA
TRBV2	once	TRBJ2-3	NA	CASSRRLTDTQYF	TGTGCCAGCAGTAGGCGGCTCACAGATACGCAGTATTTT
TRBV7-2	NA	TRBJ2-2	NA	CASSLVPPGELFF	TGTGCCAGCAGCTTAGTCCCCCCCGGGGAGCTGTTTTTT
TRBV11-2	NA	TRBJ1-6	TRBD1	CASSLVLGQGNSPLHF	TGTGCCAGCAGCTTAGTTTTAGGACAGGGGAATTCACCCCTCCACTTT
TRBV5-1	once	TRBJ2-7	NA	CASPPLEQYF	TGCGCCAGCCCCCCCCTCGAGCAGTACTTC
TRBV7-9	NA	TRBJ1-3	NA	CASSFTGPIAGNTIYF	TGTGCCAGCAGCTTTACAGGGCCCATTGCTGGAAACACCATATATTTT
TRBV29-1	NA	TRBJ2-7	TRBD2	CSVEGASGAGREQYF	TGCAGCGTTGAAGGGGCTAGCGGGGCCGGTCGCGAGCAGTACTTC
TRBV5-8	few	TRBJ1-1	NA	CASSLGGPTEAFF	TGTGCCAGCAGTTTGGGGGGGCCCACTGAAGCTTTCTTT
TRBV6-5	NA	TRBJ1-2	NA	CASSYGGDPYGYTF	TGTGCCAGCAGTTATGGTGGGGACCCCTATGGCTACACCTTC
TRBV10-3	NA	TRBJ2-1	NA	CAISEWTGGLYNEQFF	TGTGCCATCAGTGAGTGGACAGGAGGGCTTTACAATGAGCAGTTCTTC
TRBV2	NA	TRBJ1-3	NA	CASRSGRTSGNTIYF	TGTGCCAGCAGGTCGGGCAGGACCTCTGGAAACACCATATATTTT
TRBV2	NA	TRBJ1-1	NA	CASSEGRELKAFF	TGTGCCAGCAGTGAAGGGAGGGAGTTGAAAGCTTTCTTT
TRBV19	NA	TRBJ1-6	NA	CASSIWQNSPLHF	TGTGCCAGTAGTATTTGGCAGAATTCACCCCTCCACTTT
TRBV6-2/TRBV6-3	NA	TRBJ2-5	TRBD2	CASSYSTSGGQETQYF	TGTGCCAGCAGTTACTCGACTAGCGGGGGACAAGAGACCCAGTACTTC
TRBV5-6	NA	TRBJ1-1	NA	CASSLGRAWGNTEAFF	TGTGCCAGCAGCTTGGGACGGGCGTGGGGGAACACTGAAGCTTTCTTT
TRBV5-4	NA	TRBJ1-2	NA	CASSLDRFGYTF	TGTGCCAGCAGCTTGGACAGATTCGGCTACACCTTC
TRBV28	NA	TRBJ2-3	NA	CASSRPLGDTDTQYF	TGTGCCAGCAGTCGACCCTTAGGGGACACAGATACGCAGTATTTT
TRBV6-2/TRBV6-3	NA	TRBJ1-2	NA	CASSYPGTTNYGYTF	TGTGCCAGCAGTTACCCCGGGACTACTAACTATGGCTACACCTTC
TRBV7-6	NA	TRBJ2-1	TRBD2	CASSPTGGGDYNEQFF	TGTGCCAGCAGCCCCACCGGCGGGGGGGACTACAATGAGCAGTTCTTC
TRBV7-6	NA	TRBJ1-2	NA	CASSHAGRNPYGYTF	TGTGCCAGCAGCCATGCAGGCCGAAATCCCTATGGCTACACCTTC
TRBV7-9	once	TRBJ1-6	NA	CASSLMQSPLHF	TGTGCCAGCAGCTTAATGCAGTCACCCCTCCACTTT